A selection of T cell receptor beta chains follows, all from one sample in a study of T cell changes during pregnancy in multiple sclerosis. The method was immunoSEQ multiplex PCR; TCRdb's version includes in-frame clones alone and lacks a portion of them. The sample carries tens of thousands of clones, 92% recorded once. The sample in question was CD4+ T cells from peripheral blood mononuclear cells, obtained in the third trimester of pregnancy. The receptors were gathered from a female donor with multiple sclerosis, enrolled in a pregnancy study. CDR3s include the opening cysteine and the closing phenylalanine or tryptophan. A D gene is named only where the DNA matches it firmly. Rows may omit the clone size; those that give it use once, few, many or a size class.

TRBV9	.	TRBD1	TRBJ1-4	CASSVGVPGTGREKLFF
TRBV19	.	TRBD1	TRBJ1-5	CASGTDRGQPQHF
TRBV19	.	.	TRBJ1-5	CASSIRQGGGQPQHF
TRBV6-6	once	TRBD1	TRBJ1-1	CASSLTGGINGAEAFF
TRBV2	.	TRBD2	TRBJ2-3	CARGTSGRTDTQYF
TRBV6-5	.	.	TRBJ1-5	CASSYTRAQPQHF
TRBV5-1	.	TRBD2	TRBJ2-5	CASSLPGGRTSSGRRQETQYF
TRBV5-6	once	TRBD2	TRBJ2-1	CASSSAGLAVYNEQFF
TRBV28	.	TRBD2	TRBJ2-3	CASSSSGSTDTQYF
TRBV6-1	.	.	TRBJ1-1	CASSTSGGLNTEAFF
TRBV13	.	TRBD1	TRBJ2-7	CASSQIITRDSAYEQYF
TRBV5-1	once	.	TRBJ1-1	CASSPGRGNTEAFF
TRBV27	.	TRBD1	TRBJ1-2	CASSLHGQGVNYGYTF
TRBV10-2	.	TRBD2	TRBJ2-3	CASRGGTSGTDTQYF
TRBV10-3	.	.	TRBJ1-4	CAISEGGSNEKLFF